This TCR beta chain was obtained from a study of OX40 agonist ivuxolimab in advanced cancers. About the research overall: Ivuxolimab is a fully human IgG2 antibody that activates OX40 (CD134). Each dose-escalation patient presented with hepatocellular carcinoma, melanoma, renal cell or head and neck cancer.

Comment on this clone: The target antigen is unknown.

General observations from the study: Individuals who were partial responders at 0.1-3.0 mg/kg had clonal expansion that ranked among the lowest.

Profiled with immunoSEQ multiplex PCR; TCRdb holds only in-frame clones, not every one. The profile shows some 150,000 clones, around nine tenths of them singletons. The CDR3 extends over 14 amino acids. Germline V gene lookup returns CDR1 SGHNT and CDR2 YYREEE (reference sequence). The J segment lost 8 bases and the V segment lost 3 bases, leaving 7 bases of the junction unmatched. The chain couples TRBV5-4 to TRBJ2-1; the match to TRBD2 covers 8 bases. This sample comprised CD4+ or CD8+ T cells sorted from blood, obtained in a trial of the OX40 agonist ivuxolimab. The origin of this receptor is an adult with an advanced solid tumor such as melanoma, head and neck, liver or kidney cancer. CDR3 bases: TGTGCCAGCAGCTCCATGGGGACTAGGGATGAGCAGTTCTTC. Its translation: CASSSMGTRDEQFF. The full variable domain, completed using reference TRBV5-4 and TRBJ2-1, is ETGVTQSPTHLIKTRGQQVTLRCSSQSGHNTVSWYQQALGQGPQFIFQYYREEENGRGNFPPRFSGLQFPNYSSELNVNALELDDSALYLCASSSMGTRDEQFFGPGTRLTVL.